The 28 T cell receptor beta chains listed next were all sequenced from one sample in a study of blood T cells in healthy people across ages. PCR was performed a second time for roughly 6 to 12 cycles using a sample-barcoded 5' primer and a J-beta primer mix. One entry per CDR3 protein, called by TCRdb with MiXCR from the 5' RACE reads. The sample consists of 1,300,000 or so distinct CDR3 sequences, roughly 60% of them appearing once. Sequencing input: blood. All receptors come from a man younger than 30 in good health.

The J gene is TRBJ1-5, the V gene TRBV20-1; D unresolved. The germline V and J ends were trimmed by 4 bases and 0 bases, with 13 bases remaining between them. Germline CDR1 is DFQATT and CDR2 is SNEGSKA (reference sequence). This CDR3 region has 15 residues. CDR3 sequence reads: CSATPEDYSNQPQHF. The DNA for the CDR3 is TGCAGTGCTACCCCCGAGGACTATAGCAATCAGCCCCAGCATTTT.

The chain combines TRBV20-1 with TRBJ1-2; D is uncertain. V gave up 0 bases and J gave up 4 bases, with 9 bases separating them. The CDR3 consists of 13 residues. Per the germline V gene, CDR1 is DFQATT and CDR2 is SNEGSKA (reference sequence). Here the CDR3 DNA reads TGCAGTGCTAGAGAGGAGGGAATCTATGGCTACACCTTC. Translation: CSAREEGIYGYTF.

The V and J genes are TRBV20-1 and TRBJ1-4; D gene ambiguous. The length of the CDR3 is 14 residues. The germline V and J ends were trimmed by 2 bases and 0 bases, with 7 bases remaining between them. Germline CDR1 reads DFQATT; CDR2 reads SNEGSKA (reference sequence). The CDR3, as DNA: TGCAGTGCTAGACAAACCCCAACTAATGAAAAACTGTTTTTT. This translates into CSARQTPTNEKLFF.

The chain joins TRBV3-1 to TRBJ2-7; TRBD2 agrees at 10 bases. CDR1 LGHDT and CDR2 YNNKEL come from the germline V gene (reference sequence). This CDR3 has 16 amino acids. V dropped 1 base and J dropped 7; count of bases not matched to a gene: 10. The CDR3, as DNA: TGTGCCAGCAGCCAAGCCTCGGGACTAGCGTTCAATGAGCAGTACTTC. This codes for CASSQASGLAFNEQYF.

This clonotype has more than one count but fewer than ten. The chain links TRBV10-3 to TRBJ2-1, with D perhaps being TRBD1 or TRBD2 (5 bases each). Germline values: CDR1 ENHRY, CDR2 SYGVKD. This CDR3 is built from 17 residues. Trimming took 4 bases from V and 1 from J, leaving 17 bases between them. CDR3 region: CAISGAVAEGSYNEQFF. The CDR3 nucleotides are TGTGCCATCAGTGGGGCCGTTGCTGAGGGGTCCTACAATGAGCAGTTCTTC.

The table lists this clonotype with a few counts. This chain links TRBV27 with TRBJ2-5; D call uncertain. The DNA end is more similar to TRBJ2-7, so the J call may be wrong. This CDR3 contains 13 residues. CDR1 MNHEY and CDR2 SMNVEV come from the germline V gene (reference sequence). CDR3 nucleotide sequence: TGTGCCAGCAGTTACACGGGTTTCCACGAGCAGTACTTC. This encodes CASSYTGFHEQYF.

This chain uses TRBV29-1 with TRBJ1-5, with 7 nucleotides matching TRBD1. The CDR3 contains 14 residues. Germline loops: CDR1 SQVTM, CDR2 ANQGSEA. Trimming cost V 6 bases and J 6 bases; bases outside gene matches: 11. The CDR3 bases are TGCAGCGTAGCCCAGGGGGATGGCGGTCAGCCCCAGCATTTT. Residues: CSVAQGDGGQPQHF.

This clonotype was seen only a few times. The chain carries TRBV20-1 and TRBJ2-7, with TRBD1 matching 11 bases. After removal of 3 bases from V and 6 bases from J, the junction contained 10 bases not matched to a gene. The CDR3 is 15 amino acids. Germline CDR1 is DFQATT and CDR2 is SNEGSKA (reference sequence). The CDR3: CSARVDGDRGIEQYF. The CDR3 DNA follows: TGCAGTGCTAGGGTTGATGGGGACAGGGGGATCGAGCAGTACTTC.

The rearrangement joins TRBV4-3 to TRBJ2-7; D remains ambiguous. TRBJ2-5 explains the end of the DNA better; the J call may be wrong. The CDR3 length is 15 residues. Germline V gene lookup returns CDR1 LGHNA and CDR2 YSLEER. The CDR3, as DNA: TGCGCCAGCAGCCAAGATCTAACCGGAAGGGCGACCCAGTACTTC. It is translated as CASSQDLTGRATQYF.

The rearrangement links TRBV27 to TRBJ2-3; D possibly corresponds to TRBD2 (6 bases). The CDR3 has 16 residues. V gave up 0 bases and J gave up 2 bases, with 12 bases separating them. The V gene's germline CDR1 is MNHEY and CDR2 SMNVEV (reference sequence). The CDR3: CASSLSASAVTDTQYF. CDR3 DNA: TGTGCCAGCAGTTTATCCGCTAGCGCGGTCACAGATACGCAGTATTTT.

This clonotype showed up just once. The chain carries TRBV7-8 and TRBJ2-1, with D unresolved. The V and J ends lost 1 base and 7 bases respectively, with 14 bases between them. The germline V gene encodes CDR1 SGHVS and CDR2 FQNEAQ. The CDR3 has 15 residues. The CDR3 sequence: CASSLVVGNSNEQFF. In DNA form, the CDR3 reads TGTGCCAGCAGCTTAGTCGTGGGCAACTCTAATGAGCAGTTCTTC. The full variable domain, in which reference TRBV7-8 and TRBJ2-1 provide the parts outside the CDR3, is GAGVSQSPRYKVAKRGQDVALRCDPISGHVSLFWYQQALGQGPEFLTYFQNEAQLDKSGLPSDRFFAERPEGSVSTLKIQRTQQEDSAVYLCASSLVVGNSNEQFFGPGTRLTVL.

This clonotype was seen once. V usage is TRBV6-2 or TRBV6-3 and J usage is TRBJ2-7; 7 bases fit TRBD1. The CDR3 runs 17 residues. Losses at the gene ends were 2 bases for V and 3 bases for J; bases not matched to a gene: 13. Germline V gene sequence: CDR1 MNHEY, CDR2 SVGEGT. CDR3 DNA sequence: TGTGCCAGCAGTTACCAATCCAGGGGGAGCAACCTCTACGAGCAGTACTTC. This gives the protein CASSYQSRGSNLYEQYF.

In its sample, this clonotype was seen many times. Here the CDR3 reads CSAGGSYEQYF. CDR3 in DNA: TGCAGTGCTGGGGGGTCCTACGAGCAGTACTTC. The gene calls are TRBV20-1 and TRBJ2-7; possibly TRBD2 for D (6 bases). CDR3 length equals 11 residues. V was cut by 5 bases and J by 1 base, with 6 bases left in between. The germline gives CDR1 DFQATT, CDR2 SNEGSKA (reference sequence).

This clonotype was counted between two and nine times. The V call is TRBV20-1, the J call TRBJ2-1; TRBD2 matches at 8 bases. V lost 7 bases and J lost 7; bases outside the gene matches: 15. Germline V gene lookup returns CDR1 DFQATT and CDR2 SNEGSKA (reference sequence). CDR3 length equals 15 residues. The DNA for the CDR3 is TGCAGTGTTCCCCCGGGACTAGGAGACTTGAATGAGCAGTTCTTC. Amino acid sequence: CSVPPGLGDLNEQFF.

With respect to this clonotype: One junction end does not reproduce the germline sequence, and a read error may be involved. V gene TRBV10-3 combines with J gene TRBJ2-7; D perhaps matches TRBD1 (6 bases). The CDR3 consists of 13 residues. CDR1 and CDR2 (germline): ENHRY, SYGVKD. CDR3 DNA sequence: TGTGCCAGCAGACGGGACATTACCTACCAGCAGTACTTC. It yields the protein CASRRDITYQQYF.

The genes are TRBV28 and TRBJ1-5; D unresolved. Between the trimmed V and J ends, which lost 3 bases and 5 bases, there was a span of 14 bases. Germline-derived CDR1 and CDR2 are MDHEN and SYDVKM. The CDR3 contains 15 residues. CDR3 residues: CASSFPATRDQPQHF. The DNA for the CDR3 is TGTGCCAGCAGTTTCCCCGCAACCAGAGATCAGCCCCAGCATTTT.

The J gene is TRBJ2-4, the V gene TRBV4-3; D gene unclear. The CDR3 sequence is 13 residues long. Trimming left V 1 base short and J 13 bases short, with 14 bases between. Germline V gene lookup returns CDR1 LGHNA and CDR2 YSLEER. The CDR3 loop reads CASSQGPNARQYF. In DNA, the CDR3 is TGCGCCAGCAGCCAAGGACCTAATGCCCGACAGTACTTC.

This chain connects TRBV7-9 to TRBJ2-3, with D maybe TRBD1 (6 bases). The germline V gene has CDR1 SEHNR and CDR2 FQNEAQ (reference sequence). The CDR3 contains 12 residues. The V end lost 6 bases, the J end lost 6 bases, and 10 bases lay between the germline ends. The CDR3 sequence is CASRGTMDTQYF. CDR3 in DNA: TGTGCCAGCAGAGGGACAATGGATACGCAGTATTTT.

CDR3 in DNA: TGTGCCAGTAGTACCCGGGACAGGGCCTACGAGCAGTACTTC. Its translation is CASSTRDRAYEQYF. V is TRBV19 and J is TRBJ2-7, with 9 bases lining up with TRBD1. The CDR3 runs 14 residues. Trimming at V came to 4 bases and at J to 2 bases, leaving 3 bases not matched to a gene. CDR1 LNHDA and CDR2 SQIVND come from the germline V gene (reference sequence). The whole variable domain, filled in from reference TRBV19 and TRBJ2-7, reads DGGITQSPKYLFRKEGQNVTLSCEQNLNHDAMYWYRQDPGQGLRLIYYSQIVNDFQKGDIAEGYSVSREKKESFPLTVTSAQKNPTAFYLCASSTRDRAYEQYFGPGTRLTVT.

The chain uses TRBV29-1 and TRBJ1-3; TRBD1 matches 7 bases. V was clipped by 4 bases and J by 0 bases; unmatched bases: 3. CDR1 is SQVTM and CDR2 is ANQGSEA in the germline V gene. The CDR3 consists of 14 residues. CDR3 in amino acids: CSVGTGPSGNTIYF. CDR3 bases: TGCAGCGTTGGGACAGGACCCTCTGGAAACACCATATATTTT.

The chain employs TRBV20-1 and TRBJ2-1, with D possibly TRBD2 on 6 matching bases. The CDR3 contains 14 residues. The germline CDR1 and CDR2 sequences are DFQATT and SNEGSKA (reference sequence). V shed 5 bases and J shed 4 bases, with 15 bases lying between them. CDR3 amino acids: CSAPGAGYYNEQFF. The CDR3 region has the DNA TGCAGTGCTCCCGGGGCGGGGTATTACAATGAGCAGTTCTTC.

V usage is TRBV29-1 and J usage is TRBJ2-5; D unclear. Trimming stripped 0 bases from V and 11 bases from J, with 22 bases between. The CDR3 sequence is 15 residues long. Germline V gives CDR1 SQVTM, CDR2 ANQGSEA. The CDR3 sequence is CSVEDDSLRPYEQYF. CDR3 in DNA: TGCAGCGTTGAAGACGACTCCTTAAGGCCCTATGAGCAGTACTTC. Filled out from reference TRBV29-1 and TRBJ2-5, the complete variable domain reads SAVISQKPSRDICQRGTSLTIQCQVDSQVTMMFWYRQQPGQSLTLIATANQGSEATYESGFVIDKFPISRPNLTFSTLTVSNMSPEDSSIYLCSVEDDSLRPYEQYFGPGTRLLVL.

The genes are TRBV6-5 and TRBJ2-3; 9 bases are shared with TRBD2. Germline lookup yields CDR1 MNHEY and CDR2 SVGAGI. The CDR3 has 18 residues. J was trimmed by 2 bases and V by 2 bases; bases with no gene match: 11. The DNA for the CDR3 is TGTGCCAGCAGTTACGCAGGCGCTCTAGCGGGAACCACAGATACGCAGTATTTT. It yields the protein CASSYAGALAGTTDTQYF.

The table lists this clonotype with a few counts. J is TRBJ1-2 and V is TRBV10-3; possible D gene TRBD1, 6 bases. The CDR3 is 17 residues long. Germline V CDR1 and CDR2: ENHRY, SYGVKD. V was cut by 0 bases and J by 3 bases, with 17 bases left in between. CDR3 residues: CAISESGVPGADYGYTF. CDR3 nucleotide sequence: TGTGCCATCAGTGAGTCGGGGGTCCCGGGGGCAGACTATGGCTACACCTTC.

This clonotype was detected only once. The junction departs from the called germline gene at one end, perhaps through a read error. This chain connects TRBV6-5 to TRBJ1-1; no clear D. CDR1 and CDR2 from the germline V gene are MNHEY and SVGAGI. The CDR3 runs to 13 residues. In DNA form, the CDR3 reads TGTGCCAGCGGACGGGGAGGGATCAATGAAGCTTTCTTC. It encodes CASGRGGINEAFF.

The CDR3 here is CAISESTTSGDQQFF. In DNA form, the CDR3 reads TGTGCCATCAGTGAGTCGACGACTAGCGGGGATCAGCAGTTCTTC. The chain recombines TRBV10-3 with TRBJ2-1; 11 bases line up with TRBD2. CDR3 length: 15 amino acids. Germline V lookup: CDR1 ENHRY, CDR2 SYGVKD. V lost 0 bases to trimming and J lost 11 bases; unmatched junction nucleotides: 6.

The genes are TRBV7-9 and TRBJ2-4; D may match TRBD1 or TRBD2 (5 bases each). This CDR3 is built from 16 residues. Trimming took off 0 bases at V and 13 bases at J, with 22 bases between the two ends. Germline CDR1 reads SEHNR; CDR2 reads FQNEAQ (reference sequence). CDR3 DNA sequence: TGTGCCAGCAGCTTAGCTGGAATGGACCAGGTGGGGGAGCAGTACTTC. Encoded protein: CASSLAGMDQVGEQYF. The full variable domain, completed using reference TRBV7-9 and TRBJ2-4, is DTGVSQNPRHKITKRGQNVTFRCDPISEHNRLYWYRQTLGQGPEFLTYFQNEAQLEKSRLLSDRFSAERPKGSFSTLEIQRTEQGDSAMYLCASSLAGMDQVGEQYFGAGTRLSVL.

The chain carries TRBV2 and TRBJ2-2, with TRBD1 identical over 9 bases. Germline V gene data show CDR1 as SNHLY and CDR2 as FYNNEI. The V segment lost 7 bases and the J segment 9 bases; nucleotides outside the gene matches: 9. The CDR3 is made up of 14 amino acids. The CDR3 loop reads CASIQQGARRELFF. CDR3 sequence (DNA): TGTGCCAGCATTCAACAGGGGGCTCGCAGGGAGCTGTTTTTT.